Shown below are 14 T cell receptor beta chains from a single sample sequenced in a study of T cell changes during pregnancy in multiple sclerosis. Here immunoSEQ multiplex PCR was the method, and the copy in TCRdb shows in-frame clones only, minus some. The sample has about 40,000 clones, 90% to 95% seen once. Specimen: CD4+ T cells from peripheral blood mononuclear cells, collected in the third trimester of pregnancy. The source of these receptors is a female donor in good health, enrolled as a control in a pregnancy study.

V is TRBV6-1 and J is TRBJ2-7; D might be TRBD1 (6 bases). V was clipped by 7 bases and J by 7 bases, with 14 bases between them. CDR1 is MNHNS, CDR2 SASEGT, per germline. The CDR3 runs to 12 residues. CDR3 bases: TGTGCCAGCAAAGGGGACACTAGAGAGCAGTACTTC. Translation gives CASKGDTREQYF.

This chain joins TRBV5-6 and TRBJ1-2; 8 positions agree with TRBD1. The germline gives CDR1 SGHDT, CDR2 YYEEEE. CDR3 size: 17 residues. V lost 4 bases, J lost 8 bases, and 19 bases stayed unmatched. In DNA, the CDR3 is TGTGCCAGCAGCGCAGACGTGGCCCCAGGGGGCTTTGGCGGCTACACCTTC. As protein: CASSADVAPGGFGGYTF. Filled out from reference TRBV5-6 and TRBJ1-2, the complete variable domain reads DAGVTQSPTHLIKTRGQQVTLRCSPKSGHDTVSWYQQALGQGPQFIFQYYEEEERQRGNFPDRFSGHQFPNYSSELNVNALLLGDSALYLCASSADVAPGGFGGYTFGSGTRLTVV.

This chain connects TRBV5-5 to TRBJ2-1; D may be TRBD1 (6 bases). Germline assignment: CDR1 SGHKS and CDR2 YYEKEE (reference sequence). This CDR3 contains 16 residues. Deletions cut 4 bases from V and 0 bases from J, with 14 bases between. CDR3 sequence (DNA): TGTGCCAGCAGCCCTTGGACAGACAGCTCCTACAATGAGCAGTTCTTC. This gives the protein CASSPWTDSSYNEQFF.

The V gene is TRBV7-2, the J gene TRBJ2-7, with TRBD1 identical over 7 bases. CDR1 SGHTA and CDR2 FQGNSA come from the germline V gene. The CDR3 is made up of 14 amino acids. Trimming took 1 base from V and 3 from J; bases not matched to a gene: 3. This chain's CDR3 is CASSLVSGGYEQYF. CDR3 nucleotide sequence: TGTGCCAGCAGCTTAGTGTCAGGGGGCTACGAGCAGTACTTC.

The rearrangement uses TRBV9 and TRBJ1-1, with 7 nucleotides matching TRBD1. This CDR3 is 16 amino acids long. CDR1 SGDLS and CDR2 YYNGEE come from the germline V gene. V was pared by 6 bases and J by 0 bases, with 11 bases of the junction left unmatched. CDR3: CASNNEGAGVNTEAFF. For the CDR3, the DNA is TGTGCCAGCAACAACGAGGGGGCAGGAGTGAACACTGAAGCTTTCTTT. The whole variable domain, filled in from reference TRBV9 and TRBJ1-1, reads DSGVTQTPKHLITATGQRVTLRCSPRSGDLSVYWYQQSLDQGLQFLIQYYNGEERAKGNILERFSAQQFPDLHSELNLSSLELGDSALYFCASNNEGAGVNTEAFFGQGTRLTVV.

The chain employs TRBV29-1 and TRBJ1-1, with D maybe TRBD1 (5 bases). CDR3 length: 14 amino acids. In germline, CDR1 is SQVTM, CDR2 ANQGSEA. Trimming stripped 5 bases from V and 4 bases from J, with 17 bases between. The CDR3 DNA is TGCAGCGTTAGGGTGTGGCAGGGTGGCACTGAAGCTTTCTTT. Its protein is CSVRVWQGGTEAFF.

The V and J genes are TRBV7-2 and TRBJ2-5, with D possibly being TRBD1 (5 bases). CDR1 and CDR2 (germline): SGHTA, FQGNSA. The length of the CDR3 is 13 residues. Trimming removed 3 bases at V and 1 base at J, with 6 bases between. CDR3 coding DNA: TGTGCCAGCAGCTTCCAGGGCCAAGAGACCCAGTACTTC. This encodes CASSFQGQETQYF.

This chain joins TRBV5-1 and TRBJ2-5; D possibly corresponds to TRBD2 (6 bases). This CDR3 is built from 14 residues. Trimming took off 0 bases at V and 2 bases at J, with 8 bases between the two ends. CDR1 and CDR2 (germline): SGHRS, YFSETQ. CDR3 residues: CASSLVGRQETQYF. The CDR3, as DNA: TGCGCCAGCAGCTTGGTCGGGAGACAAGAGACCCAGTACTTC.

The chain carries TRBV6-5 and TRBJ2-5; 9 bases agree with TRBD1. The germline gives CDR1 MNHEY, CDR2 SVGAGI. Trimming removed 8 bases from V and 2 bases from J; junction bases left unmatched: 9. The CDR3 contains 15 residues. The CDR3 region is CASGSGGQGQETQYF. The CDR3 nucleotides are TGTGCCAGCGGAAGTGGGGGACAGGGACAAGAGACCCAGTACTTC.

The chain employs TRBV7-2 and TRBJ1-1, with TRBD1 matching over 9 bases. Germline-derived CDR1 and CDR2 are SGHTA and FQGNSA. The CDR3 totals 11 residues. V shed 5 bases, J shed 11 bases, and the junction held 3 bases outside the gene matches. CDR3 sequence reads: CASSRGQGAFF. CDR3 DNA: TGTGCCAGCAGCCGGGGACAGGGCGCTTTCTTT.

This chain connects TRBV4-1 to TRBJ1-5; maybe TRBD1 (6 bases). CDR3 length: 15 amino acids. CDR1 is MGHRA and CDR2 is YSYEKL in the germline V gene. Trimming took off 0 bases at V and 4 bases at J, with 10 bases between the two ends. CDR3 region: CASSQDGTLNQPQHF. CDR3 sequence (DNA): TGCGCCAGCAGCCAAGATGGGACACTAAATCAGCCCCAGCATTTT.

The rearrangement uses TRBV5-1 and TRBJ2-5; a weak D match, TRBD2 (5 bases). Between the trimmed V and J ends, which lost 5 bases and 5 bases, there was a span of 10 bases. Germline V gives CDR1 SGHRS, CDR2 YFSETQ. This CDR3 region has 12 residues. CDR3 sequence reads: CASREELETQYF. CDR3 nucleotides: TGCGCCAGCAGGGAGGAACTTGAGACCCAGTACTTC.

The chain employs TRBV11-2 and TRBJ2-5, with D perhaps TRBD2 (7 bases). This CDR3 has 15 amino acids. Germline CDR1 and CDR2: SGHAT and FQNNGV. The V and J ends lost 5 bases and 4 bases respectively, with 17 bases between them. The CDR3 reads CASSEGGGRGETQYF. CDR3 nucleotide sequence: TGTGCCAGCAGCGAGGGGGGGGGCCGGGGAGAGACCCAGTACTTC.

In regard to this clone: This same CDR3 is encoded by further DNA sequences in the sample. V gene TRBV18 combines with J gene TRBJ2-5, with a possible D match to TRBD2 (6 bases). This CDR3 is built from 13 residues. Germline CDR1 KGHSH, CDR2 LQKENI. The V and J ends lost 3 bases and 2 bases respectively, with 7 bases between them. The CDR3 region is CASSPGGQETQYF. The CDR3 bases are TGTGCCAGCTCACCTGGAGGGCAAGAGACCCAGTACTTC.